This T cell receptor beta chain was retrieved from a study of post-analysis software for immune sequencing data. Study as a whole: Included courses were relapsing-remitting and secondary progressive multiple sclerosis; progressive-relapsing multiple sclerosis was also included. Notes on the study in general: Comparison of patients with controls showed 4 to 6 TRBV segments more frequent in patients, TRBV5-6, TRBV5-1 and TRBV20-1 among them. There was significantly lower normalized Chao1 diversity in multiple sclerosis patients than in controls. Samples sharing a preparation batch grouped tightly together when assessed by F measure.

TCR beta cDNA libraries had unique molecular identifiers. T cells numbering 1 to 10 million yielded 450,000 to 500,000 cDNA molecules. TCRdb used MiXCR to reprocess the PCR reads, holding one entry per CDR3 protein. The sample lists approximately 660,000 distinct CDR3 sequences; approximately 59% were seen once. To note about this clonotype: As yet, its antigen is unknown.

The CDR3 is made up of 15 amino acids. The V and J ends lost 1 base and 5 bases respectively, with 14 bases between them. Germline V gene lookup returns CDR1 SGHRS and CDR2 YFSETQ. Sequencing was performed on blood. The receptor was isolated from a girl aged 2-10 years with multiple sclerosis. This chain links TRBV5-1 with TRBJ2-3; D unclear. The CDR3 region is CASSLQSAPEDTQYF. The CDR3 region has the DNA TGCGCCAGCAGCTTGCAGTCGGCTCCCGAAGATACGCAGTATTTT. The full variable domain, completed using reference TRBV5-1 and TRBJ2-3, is KAGVTQTPRYLIKTRGQQVTLSCSPISGHRSVSWYQQTPGQGLQFLFEYFSETQRNKGNFPGRFSGRQFSNSRSEMNVSTLELGDSALYLCASSLQSAPEDTQYFGPGTRLTVL.